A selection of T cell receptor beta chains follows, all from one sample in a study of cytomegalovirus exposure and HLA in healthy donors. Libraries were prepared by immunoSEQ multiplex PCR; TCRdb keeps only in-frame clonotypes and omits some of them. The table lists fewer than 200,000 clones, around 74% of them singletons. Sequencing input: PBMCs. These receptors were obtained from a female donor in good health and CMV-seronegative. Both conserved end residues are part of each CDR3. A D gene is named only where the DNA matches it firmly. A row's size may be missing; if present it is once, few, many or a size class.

TGTGCCAGCAGTTTAGCCGGGACAGGCTTGGAGCAGTACTTC CASSLAGTGLEQYF TRBJ2-7 TRBD1 NA TRBV28
TGTGCCAGCAGCTCTTCAGGGACAGATACGCAGTATTTT CASSSSGTDTQYF TRBJ2-3 NA NA TRBV11-3
TGTGCCTGGGGAGGACAGGGGCGGTGGAACACTGAAGCTTTCTTT CAWGGQGRWNTEAFF TRBJ1-1 TRBD1 NA TRBV30
TGTGCCAGCTCACCCCTAACAGGGACAGAGGGGACTGAAGCTTTCTTT CASSPLTGTEGTEAFF TRBJ1-1 TRBD1 NA TRBV18
TGTGCCAGCCAAGAGCGGATTAACACCGGGGAGCTGTTTTTT CASQERINTGELFF TRBJ2-2 NA NA TRBV28
TGTGCCAGCAGTGAAGCGGCGGGGAGCGCCGGGGAGCTGTTTTTT CASSEAAGSAGELFF TRBJ2-2 NA NA TRBV6-1
TGTGCCAGCAGTGAAAGGCTTGCGGGAGTCCTACCCTACGAGCAGTACTTC CASSERLAGVLPYEQYF TRBJ2-7 TRBD2 NA TRBV2
TGTGCCAGTAGTAAGGGAGGGGAGGCGTTCTACGAGCAGTACTTC CASSKGGEAFYEQYF TRBJ2-7 TRBD2 NA TRBV19
TGTGCCAGCAGCTTACACAGGGGGGATGGCTACACCTTC CASSLHRGDGYTF TRBJ1-2 TRBD1 NA TRBV11-2
TGTGCCAGCAGCGGAGAGGGGGGGCCCTACAATGAGCAGTTCTTC CASSGEGGPYNEQFF TRBJ2-1 NA NA TRBV5-6
TGTGCCAGTAGTAACAATATCGAAGGGGCGGCTTTCTTT CASSNNIEGAAFF TRBJ1-1 NA NA TRBV19
TGTGCCAGCAGCTTATCTAGTGGGGGCAGACAAGAGACCCAGTACTTC CASSLSSGGRQETQYF TRBJ2-5 NA few TRBV7-3
TGTGCCTGGAGTGTGGGAGGGAGCGGCTACACCTTC CAWSVGGSGYTF TRBJ1-2 NA NA TRBV30
TGTGCCAGCAGCCCGCGGACGGGGGCTAGCGGGAACCCCTACGAGCAGTACTTC CASSPRTGASGNPYEQYF TRBJ2-7 TRBD2 NA TRBV7-9
TGTGCCAGCAGCTTTCAGGTCCGCGAGACCCAGTACTTC CASSFQVRETQYF TRBJ2-5 NA NA TRBV7-9
TGCGCCAGCAGCCAAGCTCGACTAGCGGGAGCCAATGAGCAGTTCTTC CASSQARLAGANEQFF TRBJ2-1 TRBD2 NA TRBV4-1
TGCGCCAGCAGCCAAGACTACAGATCTAGCAATTCACCCCTCCACTTT CASSQDYRSSNSPLHF TRBJ1-6 NA NA TRBV4-3
TGCGCCAGCAGCCTCAGGGGGCGCGGAGATCAGCCCCAGCATTTT CASSLRGRGDQPQHF TRBJ1-5 TRBD1 NA TRBV5-1
TGTGCCAGCAGCTTTTCCGGCTACGAGCAGTACTTC CASSFSGYEQYF TRBJ2-7 NA few TRBV7-9
TGTGCCAGCAGCGCGGGACAGGGGGCCTACACCATATATTTT CASSAGQGAYTIYF TRBJ1-3 TRBD1 NA TRBV5-6
TGTGCCAGCAGCTTCCAGAGAGAGGGCTATGGCTACACCTTC CASSFQREGYGYTF TRBJ1-2 NA NA TRBV5-4
TGTGCCAGCACTATCGGGGTCCCGGCCAAAAACATTCAGTACTTC CASTIGVPAKNIQYF TRBJ2-4 NA NA TRBV5-6
TGCGCCAGCAGCCTGATTAGCCGGGACAGGGGGACTTCACCCCTCCACTTT CASSLISRDRGTSPLHF TRBJ1-6 TRBD1 NA TRBV5-1
TGTGCCAGCAGCCGCATGACAGGGCCCTTGAACACTGAAGCTTTCTTT CASSRMTGPLNTEAFF TRBJ1-1 TRBD1 NA TRBV11-2
TGCGCCAGCAGCCAAGGACTAAACAATGAGCAGTTCTTC CASSQGLNNEQFF TRBJ2-1 NA once TRBV4-3
TGTGCCAGCAGGGGCCCCGGGGGCAATCAGCCCCAGCATTTT CASRGPGGNQPQHF TRBJ1-5 NA NA TRBV2
TGTGCCAGTAGTATAACCAGGGGAAGGGATCAGCCCCAGCATTTT CASSITRGRDQPQHF TRBJ1-5 NA NA TRBV19
TGCGCCAACCTATCTGGGGCTAGCGGGAGGGTGCAATACGAGCAGTACTTC CANLSGASGRVQYEQYF TRBJ2-7 TRBD2 once TRBV10-1
TGTGCCACCGACAGCTCTTCCTACGAGCAGTACTTC CATDSSSYEQYF TRBJ2-7 NA NA TRBV25-1
TGTGCCAGCAGTGTAGGGACAGGGGACGGCTATGGCTACACCTTC CASSVGTGDGYGYTF TRBJ1-2 TRBD1 NA TRBV28
TGTGCCAGCTCACTGGGGGACTTTGGGGATGAGCAGTTCTTC CASSLGDFGDEQFF TRBJ2-1 NA NA TRBV18
TGCGCCAGCAGCCAAGAGAGAAACACCGGGGAGCTGTTTTTT CASSQERNTGELFF TRBJ2-2 NA few TRBV4-3
TGTGCCAGTAGTCCAGGGACTAGCGGGGCCGGGCAGTACTTC CASSPGTSGAGQYF TRBJ2-7 TRBD2 NA TRBV19
TGTGCCAGCAGTTCCGGCAGGACTAGCAGCACCTACGAGCAGTACTTC CASSSGRTSSTYEQYF TRBJ2-7 TRBD2 NA TRBV28
TGTGCCAGCAGCACAGAACTCCAGGGGGCGTACGACACTGAAGCTTTCTTT CASSTELQGAYDTEAFF TRBJ1-1 TRBD1 NA TRBV28
TGTGCCAGCAGCCTTACCCCAGGTTACCAAGAGACCCAGTACTTC CASSLTPGYQETQYF TRBJ2-5 NA NA TRBV7-2
TGTGCCAGCAGTCCCCGTGCGGGCAATCAGCCCCAGCATTTT CASSPRAGNQPQHF TRBJ1-5 NA NA TRBV28
TGTGCCAGCAGCCGGGATAAGACCGCAACTAATGAAAAACTGTTTTTT CASSRDKTATNEKLFF TRBJ1-4 NA NA TRBV7-2
TGCGCCAGCAGCCAAGATCTTGGACTAGCGGGAGGAAGGGAGACCCAGTACTTC CASSQDLGLAGGRETQYF TRBJ2-5 TRBD2 NA TRBV4-3
TGTGCCAGCTCACCGGGGACTACCTACGAGCAGTACTTC CASSPGTTYEQYF TRBJ2-7 TRBD2 NA TRBV18
TGTGCCAGCAGCGTAGCTTTAGGGGGATCTGGAAACACCATATATTTT CASSVALGGSGNTIYF TRBJ1-3 NA NA TRBV9
TGTGCCAGTACCATGAACGGGGGGGACAATGAGCAGTTCTTC CASTMNGGDNEQFF TRBJ2-1 TRBD2 NA TRBV19
TGTGCCAGCAGCCAAGTGCCGGGACAGGGCACCTACGAGCAGTACTTC CASSQVPGQGTYEQYF TRBJ2-7 TRBD1 NA TRBV14
TGTGCCAGCAGTCCTCCTCGCGGCAGCCTCTACGAGCAGTACTTC CASSPPRGSLYEQYF TRBJ2-7 NA NA TRBV28
TGTGCCAGTAGTATAGACCCCGGAGGGGAGCAGTACTTC CASSIDPGGEQYF TRBJ2-7 NA NA TRBV19
TGTGCCAGCAGTTACTCCAACAGGGACGGCTACACCTTC CASSYSNRDGYTF TRBJ1-2 NA NA TRBV6-6
TGTGCTAGTGGTATCCACCGGACAGGGGCTCCGAGCACCGGGGAGCTGTTTTTT CASGIHRTGAPSTGELFF TRBJ2-2 TRBD1 once TRBV12-5
TGTGCCAGCAGTTTGGCGGGGGGGCGGCCAGATACGCAGTATTTT CASSLAGGRPDTQYF TRBJ2-3 TRBD2 few TRBV27
TGTGCCTGGAGCCTCCTTAACTACGAGCAGTACTTC CAWSLLNYEQYF TRBJ2-7 NA NA TRBV30
TGCGCCAGCAGCCAGACAGGGGGGTCCTATGGCTACACCTTC CASSQTGGSYGYTF TRBJ1-2 TRBD1 NA TRBV4-1